Each of the 21 T cell receptor beta chains below was sequenced from the same sample in a study of glioma-infiltrating T cells after dendritic cell vaccination. The time point here: after dendritic cell vaccination, including at tumor progression/relapse. Assay used: immunoSEQ multiplex PCR; TCRdb lists only in-frame clones, some missing. This repertoire shows roughly 80,000 clones, around 86% found once; its top ten account for approximately 2.2%. The specimen was blood, collected after dendritic cell vaccination. The origin of the receptors is a human donor with glioblastoma.

V gene TRBV18 combines with J gene TRBJ1-2; 7 nucleotides line up with TRBD1. After removal of 8 bases from V and 6 bases from J, the junction contained 6 bases not matched to a gene. In germline, CDR1 is KGHSH, CDR2 LQKENI. This CDR3 has 12 residues. The CDR3 DNA reads as TGTGCCAGCGACAGGGATGAGGATGGCTACACCTTC. Amino acids: CASDRDEDGYTF.

The genes are TRBV2 and TRBJ2-1; 7 bases map to TRBD2. Germline CDR1 and CDR2: SNHLY and FYNNEI. The junction had 10 bases not matched to a gene; V was cut back by 8 bases and J by 0 bases. The CDR3 runs 16 residues. The CDR3 bases are TGTGCCAGCCAGAAGCGGGATACGGGCTCCTACAATGAGCAGTTCTTC. It specifies CASQKRDTGSYNEQFF.

The rearrangement uses TRBV6-5 and TRBJ2-7, with 7 bases lining up with TRBD1. Germline CDR1 and CDR2: MNHEY and SVGAGI. CDR3 length: 14 amino acids. V gave up 5 bases and J gave up 3 bases; unmatched junction bases: 7. This CDR3 reads CASSTRTGSYEQYF. CDR3 nucleotides: TGTGCCAGCAGTACTAGGACAGGTAGCTACGAGCAGTACTTC.

The chain joins TRBV11-3 to TRBJ2-3, with 11 bases aligning to TRBD1. Germline V gene data show CDR1 as SGHNT and CDR2 as YENEEA. The CDR3 is 13 amino acids. V lost 10 bases to trimming and J lost 4 bases; unmatched junction nucleotides: 4. The CDR3 sequence: CAIRTGGADTQYF. The CDR3 DNA sequence: TGTGCCATCCGGACAGGGGGCGCAGATACGCAGTATTTT.

The chain employs TRBV27 and TRBJ1-2; 7 bases line up with TRBD1. V trimming: 5 bases; J trimming: 4 bases; junction bases outside the gene matches: 4. CDR3 length: 13 amino acids. Germline lookup yields CDR1 MNHEY and CDR2 SMNVEV (reference sequence). In nucleotides, the CDR3 is TGTGCCAGCAGTACGACAGGGACCTATGGCTACACCTTC. Protein: CASSTTGTYGYTF.

The chain recombines TRBV23-1 with TRBJ2-7; D possibly corresponds to TRBD2 (5 bases). TRBV23-1 falls under the ORF class, with uncertain function. This CDR3 is 15 amino acids long. V was pared by 2 bases and J by 2 bases, with 13 bases between. The CDR3 region has the DNA TGCGCCAGCAGTCAAGCAGCGAGGGTCCCCTACGAGCAGTACTTC. Its translation: CASSQAARVPYEQYF.

V is TRBV5-1 and J is TRBJ2-2, with D possibly matching TRBD1 (7 bases). The CDR3 is made up of 14 amino acids. Germline values: CDR1 SGHRS, CDR2 YFSETQ. Trimming removed 4 bases from V and 7 bases from J, with 14 bases in between. CDR3 DNA: TGCGCCAGCAGCCTTGACAGGGAGGACGGGGAGCTGTTTTTT. It yields the protein CASSLDREDGELFF.

This clone was seen only a few times. V is TRBV7-2 and J is TRBJ2-2; no clear D gene. The CDR3 is 12 amino acids. Trimming removed 4 bases from V and 6 bases from J, with 6 bases in between. Germline V lookup: CDR1 SGHTA, CDR2 FQGNSA. DNA for the CDR3: TGTGCCAGCAGCTCCCCTCCCGGGGAGCTGTTTTTT. It yields the protein CASSSPPGELFF. The full variable domain, in which reference TRBV7-2 and TRBJ2-2 provide the parts outside the CDR3, is GAGVSQSPSNKVTEKGKDVELRCDPISGHTALYWYRQSLGQGLEFLIYFQGNSAPDKSGLPSDRFSAERTGGSVSTLTIQRTQQEDSAVYLCASSSPPGELFFGEGSRLTVL.

The chain couples TRBV4-1 to TRBJ2-3; 8 nucleotides agree with TRBD2. The V gene's germline CDR1 is MGHRA and CDR2 YSYEKL. J lost 5 bases, V lost 2 bases, and 9 bases had no gene match. The CDR3 covers 16 residues. CDR3 bases: TGCGCCAGCAGCCAACTCGCGGGGGGCTCGGGAGATACGCAGTATTTT. Its protein is CASSQLAGGSGDTQYF.

J is TRBJ2-7 and V is TRBV5-5; 7 bases match TRBD2. CDR1 is SGHKS, CDR2 YYEKEE, per germline (reference sequence). The length of the CDR3 is 16 residues. The V and J ends lost 4 bases and 0 bases, in that order; junction bases with no gene match: 10. The DNA of the CDR3 is TGTGCCAGCAGCGCGACTAGCTTAGGGAGCTCCTACGAGCAGTACTTC. As protein: CASSATSLGSSYEQYF.

J is TRBJ1-1 and V is TRBV19; D call uncertain. This CDR3 has 14 residues. The V gene's germline CDR1 is LNHDA and CDR2 SQIVND (reference sequence). The germline V and J ends were trimmed by 4 bases and 0 bases, with 9 bases remaining between them. CDR3 in amino acids: CASSTQTLNTEAFF. The CDR3, as DNA: TGTGCCAGTAGTACGCAGACACTGAACACTGAAGCTTTCTTT.

This chain connects TRBV29-1 to TRBJ2-7; 7 bases fit TRBD1. The ends lost 2 bases at V and 3 bases at J; junction bases unmatched: 7. This CDR3 is 14 amino acids long. CDR1 is SQVTM and CDR2 is ANQGSEA in the germline V gene. CDR3 nucleotide sequence: TGCAGCGTTGAACTTAGGGACAGTAACTACGAGCAGTACTTC. This sequence encodes CSVELRDSNYEQYF.

The V call is TRBV10-2, the J call TRBJ2-7; perhaps TRBD1 as D (6 bases). With 10 bases removed from V and 6 bases from J, the gap between germline ends came to 19 bases. Per germline, CDR1 WSHSY and CDR2 SAAADI. The CDR3 loop spans 13 amino acids. The chain's CDR3 is CATQAQGNGEQYF. DNA of the CDR3: TGCGCCACGCAAGCTCAGGGGAACGGCGAGCAGTACTTC.

This clone was recorded once. The V and J genes are TRBV4-1 and TRBJ2-1, with 10 bases aligning to TRBD2. This CDR3 contains 16 residues. Germline V gives CDR1 MGHRA, CDR2 YSYEKL. V lost 4 bases to trimming and J lost 6 bases; unmatched junction nucleotides: 9. CDR3 nucleotide sequence: TGCGCCAGCAGCCTGCTTAGCGGGAGGTCCCCCAATGAGCAGTTCTTC. This encodes CASSLLSGRSPNEQFF.

This rearrangement joins TRBV5-4 to TRBJ2-7; 7 bases agree with TRBD2. CDR3 length equals 16 residues. V lost 0 bases, J lost 7 bases, and 13 bases stayed unmatched. Germline assignment: CDR1 SGHNT and CDR2 YYREEE (reference sequence). The CDR3 sequence is CASSLVSSGPLREQYF. CDR3 sequence (DNA): TGTGCCAGCAGCTTGGTCTCTAGCGGTCCCCTAAGGGAGCAGTACTTC.

This chain joins TRBV6-1 and TRBJ2-1, with 7 positions matching TRBD2. This CDR3 has 15 residues. Germline V gene sequence: CDR1 MNHNS, CDR2 SASEGT. J lost 7 bases, V lost 3 bases, and 9 bases had no gene match. The CDR3 nucleotides are TGTGCCAGCAGTGATGGGACGGGGGGAGTAAATGAGCAGTTCTTC. Its translation: CASSDGTGGVNEQFF.

This clone appeared once. V gene TRBV29-1 combines with J gene TRBJ1-5; the D gene is possibly TRBD1 (6 bases). Germline CDR1 and CDR2: SQVTM and ANQGSEA. Between the trimmed V and J ends, which lost 4 bases and 6 bases, there was a span of 13 bases. The CDR3 length is 13 residues. The CDR3 sequence is CSVGGQLGQPQHF. In nucleotides, the CDR3 is TGCAGCGTTGGAGGACAGTTGGGTCAGCCCCAGCATTTT.

The chain couples TRBV10-3 to TRBJ1-1; 7 nucleotides match TRBD1. V was pared by 3 bases and J by 5 bases, with 6 bases of the junction left unmatched. The germline gives CDR1 ENHRY, CDR2 SYGVKD. The CDR3 consists of 14 residues. The CDR3 nucleotides read TGTGCCATCAGTGACGGGGACAGCAAAACTGAAGCTTTCTTT. This gives the protein CAISDGDSKTEAFF.

This clone was seen once. The chain joins TRBV16 to TRBJ2-1, with 11 bases identical to TRBD2. Germline CDR1 is KGHSY and CDR2 is FQNENV. The CDR3 totals 16 residues. V lost 2 bases and J lost 7; bases outside the gene matches: 7. This CDR3 reads CASSQMGLAGGNEQFF. The CDR3, as DNA: TGTGCCAGCAGCCAAATGGGGCTAGCGGGAGGTAATGAGCAGTTCTTC.

This chain uses TRBV2 with TRBJ2-7, with 10 bases identical to TRBD1. The CDR3 is made up of 15 amino acids. Germline values: CDR1 SNHLY, CDR2 FYNNEI. Trimming cost V 3 bases and J 3 bases; bases outside gene matches: 5. The chain's CDR3 is CASSESGTGVYEQYF. DNA for the CDR3: TGTGCCAGCAGTGAGTCCGGGACAGGGGTCTACGAGCAGTACTTC.

The CDR3 coding sequence is TGTGCCAGCAGTGAGGCCGGGACAGGGGGCGTTAATTCACCCCTCCACTTT. Translation: CASSEAGTGGVNSPLHF. V is TRBV6-1 and J is TRBJ1-6; 12 bases agree with TRBD1. Germline V gene data show CDR1 as MNHNS and CDR2 as SASEGT. The V and J ends lost 3 bases and 6 bases, in that order; junction bases with no gene match: 6. The CDR3 consists of 17 residues.